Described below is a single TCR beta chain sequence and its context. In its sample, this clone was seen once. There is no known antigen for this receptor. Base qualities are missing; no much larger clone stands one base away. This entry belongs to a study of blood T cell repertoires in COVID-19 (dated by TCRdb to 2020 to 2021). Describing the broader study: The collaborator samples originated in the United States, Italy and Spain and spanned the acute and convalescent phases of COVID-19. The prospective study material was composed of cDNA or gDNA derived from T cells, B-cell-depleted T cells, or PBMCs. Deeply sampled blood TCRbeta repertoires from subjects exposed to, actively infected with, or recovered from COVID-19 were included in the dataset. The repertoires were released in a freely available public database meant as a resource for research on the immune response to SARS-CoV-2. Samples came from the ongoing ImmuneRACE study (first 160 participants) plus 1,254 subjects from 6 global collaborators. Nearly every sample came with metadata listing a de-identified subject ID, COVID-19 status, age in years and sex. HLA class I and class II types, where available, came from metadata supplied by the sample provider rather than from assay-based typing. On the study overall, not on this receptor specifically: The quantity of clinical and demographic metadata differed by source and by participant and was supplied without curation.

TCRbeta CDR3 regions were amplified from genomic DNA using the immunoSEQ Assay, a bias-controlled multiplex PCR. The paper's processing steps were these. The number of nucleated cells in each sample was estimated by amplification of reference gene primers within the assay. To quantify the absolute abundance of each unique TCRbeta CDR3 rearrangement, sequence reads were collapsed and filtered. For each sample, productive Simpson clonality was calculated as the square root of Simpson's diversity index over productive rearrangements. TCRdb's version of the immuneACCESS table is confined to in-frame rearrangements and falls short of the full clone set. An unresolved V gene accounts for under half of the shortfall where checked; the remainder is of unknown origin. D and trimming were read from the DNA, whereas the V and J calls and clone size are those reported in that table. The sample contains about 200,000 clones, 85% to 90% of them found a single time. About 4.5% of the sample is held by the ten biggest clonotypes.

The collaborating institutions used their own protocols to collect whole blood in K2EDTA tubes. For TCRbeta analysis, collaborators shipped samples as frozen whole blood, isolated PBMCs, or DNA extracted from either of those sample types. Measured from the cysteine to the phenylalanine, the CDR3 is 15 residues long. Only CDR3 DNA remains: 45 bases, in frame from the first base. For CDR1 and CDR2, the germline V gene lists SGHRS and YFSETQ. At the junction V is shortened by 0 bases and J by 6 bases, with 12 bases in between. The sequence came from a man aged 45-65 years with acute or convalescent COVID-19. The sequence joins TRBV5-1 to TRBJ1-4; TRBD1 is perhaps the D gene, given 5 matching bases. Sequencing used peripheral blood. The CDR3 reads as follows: CASSLEGIRYEKLFF. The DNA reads TGCGCCAGCAGCTTGGAGGGGATCCGCTATGAAAAACTGTTTTTT.